This TCR beta chain was profiled in a study of response to subunit inactivated influenza vaccine. TCRdb reprocessed the RT-PCR reads with MiXCR, giving one entry per CDR3 protein. The sample yields about 700,000 distinct CDR3 sequences, approximately 15% seen once. With V trimmed by 2 bases and J by 3 bases, 5 bases remained unmatched. The CDR3 runs to 17 residues. CDR1 and CDR2 from the germline V gene are SGDLS and YYNGEE. The TCR originated in a man aged 50 to 59 who received an inactivated influenza vaccine. This specimen consisted of PBMCs from blood, obtained around 14 days before vaccination. The V call is TRBV9, the J call TRBJ2-2, with TRBD2 matching 12 bases. DNA of the CDR3: TGTGCCAGCAGCGTCTACCTAGCGGGGGGGCACACCGGGGAGCTGTTTTTT. Translated: CASSVYLAGGHTGELFF.